This T cell receptor beta chain is from a study of T cells in Graves' hyperthyroidism and ophthalmopathy. Isolation of PBMCs was performed on 8.5 to 10 ml fresh peripheral blood. General study results and limits: Among clonotypes expanded in thyroid above 0.001, most were also found in blood.

What was amplified from RNA transcripts were TCR beta CDR3 regions. HTBI primers were employed in a first-round RT-PCR of the TCR CDR3. MiXCR, run by TCRdb on the multiplex PCR reads, gives a single entry per CDR3 protein. The data show 200,000 to 250,000 distinct CDR3 sequences, over 20% seen once. CDR1 is MDHEN and CDR2 is SYDVKM in the germline V gene. V was pared by 3 bases and J by 5 bases, with 8 bases of the junction left unmatched. The CDR3 has 15 amino acids. The sample holds a few counts of this clonotype. The antigen remains undetermined. The sequenced sample was blood. The genes are TRBV28 and TRBJ2-5, with 8 bases that match TRBD1. This clonotype was obtained from a middle-aged woman with Graves' ophthalmopathy. CDR3 sequence (DNA): TGTGCCAGCAGTTTTTACACAGGGGGGAGGGAGACCCAGTACTTC. This translates into CASSFYTGGRETQYF.